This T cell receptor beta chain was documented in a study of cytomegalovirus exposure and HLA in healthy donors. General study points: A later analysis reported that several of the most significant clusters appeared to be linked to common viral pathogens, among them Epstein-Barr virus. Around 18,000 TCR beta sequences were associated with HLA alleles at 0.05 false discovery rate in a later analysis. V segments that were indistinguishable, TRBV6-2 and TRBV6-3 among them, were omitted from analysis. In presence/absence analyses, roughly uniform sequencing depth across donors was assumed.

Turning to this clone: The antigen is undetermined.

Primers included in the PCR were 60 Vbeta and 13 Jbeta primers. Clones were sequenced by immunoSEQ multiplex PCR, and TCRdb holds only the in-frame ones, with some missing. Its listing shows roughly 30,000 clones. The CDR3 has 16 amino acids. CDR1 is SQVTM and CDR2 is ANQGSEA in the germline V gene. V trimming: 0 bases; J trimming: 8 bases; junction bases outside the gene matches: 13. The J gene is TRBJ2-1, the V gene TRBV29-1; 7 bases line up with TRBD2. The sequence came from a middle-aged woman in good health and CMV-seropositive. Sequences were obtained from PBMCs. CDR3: CSVEETSGMTRDEQFF. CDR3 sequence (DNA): TGCAGCGTTGAAGAGACCAGCGGGATGACGCGGGATGAGCAGTTCTTC.